These 21 T cell receptor beta chains were sequenced from one sample in a study of cytomegalovirus exposure and HLA in healthy donors. The PCR made use of 60 Vbeta and 13 Jbeta primers. Generated by immunoSEQ multiplex PCR, the TCRdb table keeps only in-frame clones and is missing some. The table shows about 160,000 clones, with approximately 80% occurring only once. The sequencing input was PBMCs. These receptors were obtained from a woman between 40 and 50 years old in good health and CMV-seropositive.

The sample holds one count of this clone. The chain recombines TRBV10-3 with TRBJ1-4; no definite D call. The V gene lost 0 bases and the J gene lost 10 bases, with 12 bases spanning the gap. The CDR3 sequence is 14 residues long. CDR1 ENHRY and CDR2 SYGVKD come from the germline V gene. The CDR3 DNA reads as TGTGCCATCAGTGAGTCCCTTGCCGGTGGAAAACTGTTTTTT. The encoded protein is CAISESLAGGKLFF.

The chain combines TRBV7-9 with TRBJ1-1; D remains unclear. The CDR3 runs 11 residues. CDR1 and CDR2 from the germline V gene are SEHNR and FQNEAQ (reference sequence). Trimming left V 4 bases short and J 2 bases short, with 2 bases between. In nucleotides, the CDR3 is TGTGCCAGCAGCTCTAACACTGAAGCTTTCTTT. This sequence encodes CASSSNTEAFF.

The J gene is TRBJ2-7, the V gene TRBV7-2, with 7 bases fitting TRBD1. Germline CDR1 reads SGHTA; CDR2 reads FQGNSA. The CDR3 has 13 amino acids. V dropped 2 bases and J dropped 3; count of bases not matched to a gene: 1. Here the CDR3 reads CASSLRDSYEQYF. The DNA for the CDR3 is TGTGCCAGCAGCTTAAGGGACAGCTACGAGCAGTACTTC.

The V and J genes are TRBV7-9 and TRBJ1-6; no firm D call. Trimming removed 5 bases at V and 8 bases at J, with 13 bases between. This CDR3 region has 14 residues. Germline assignment: CDR1 SEHNR and CDR2 FQNEAQ (reference sequence). The CDR3 protein is CASSTSGTDSPLHF. CDR3 in DNA: TGTGCCAGCAGCACTTCAGGTACAGATTCACCCCTCCACTTT. The complete variable domain, with remaining parts taken from reference TRBV7-9 and TRBJ1-6, reads DTGVSQNPRHKITKRGQNVTFRCDPISEHNRLYWYRQTLGQGPEFLTYFQNEAQLEKSRLLSDRFSAERPKGSFSTLEIQRTEQGDSAMYLCASSTSGTDSPLHFGNGTRLTVT.

A single count supports this clone. The chain recombines TRBV21-1 with TRBJ2-6; the D call TRBD1 from the table was never checked on the DNA. TRBV21-1 is given as a pseudogene. The CDR3 has 19 residues. CDR3 sequence: CASSKVAAGPSSGANVLTF. CDR3 sequence (DNA): TGTGCCAGCAGCAAAGTCGCGGCAGGGCCCAGCTCTGGGGCCAACGTCCTGACTTTC.

CDR3 in amino acids: CSAPGTGPNYGYTF. The DNA of the CDR3 is TGCAGCGCTCCCGGGACAGGCCCTAACTATGGCTACACCTTC. The gene calls are TRBV29-1 and TRBJ1-2, with 8 bases identical to TRBD1. The CDR3 runs to 14 residues. Germline loops: CDR1 SQVTM, CDR2 ANQGSEA. The V segment lost 7 bases and the J segment 0 bases; nucleotides outside the gene matches: 7.

This clone was seen just once. The chain links TRBV2 to TRBJ2-2, with unresolved D. The ends were cut back, 7 bases at V and 3 bases at J, with 12 bases in the middle. Germline CDR1 reads SNHLY; CDR2 reads FYNNEI. The CDR3 is made up of 14 amino acids. CDR3 region: CASISRRDTGELFF. The CDR3 DNA sequence: TGTGCCAGCATATCCCGACGGGACACCGGGGAGCTGTTTTTT.

The chain uses TRBV9 and TRBJ2-3; D not certain. The V end lost 4 bases, the J end lost 2 bases, and 8 bases lay between the germline ends. CDR3 length equals 13 residues. Germline V lookup: CDR1 SGDLS, CDR2 YYNGEE. The CDR3 here is CASSTASTDTQYF. The CDR3 nucleotides read TGTGCCAGCAGCACAGCTTCCACAGATACGCAGTATTTT.

This clone was recorded once. The gene calls are TRBV19 and TRBJ2-7, with 10 nucleotides matching TRBD2. Germline V gives CDR1 LNHDA, CDR2 SQIVND (reference sequence). V trimming: 10 bases; J trimming: 6 bases; junction bases outside the gene matches: 3. The CDR3 runs 11 residues. The CDR3 sequence is CATWTSGEQYF. As DNA, the CDR3 is TGTGCCACTTGGACTAGCGGCGAGCAGTACTTC.

V is TRBV6-6 and J is TRBJ1-6; no definite D call. The germline V and J ends were trimmed by 0 bases and 9 bases, with 9 bases remaining between them. The CDR3 has 14 residues. The germline V gene has CDR1 MNHNY and CDR2 SVGAGI (reference sequence). DNA for the CDR3: TGTGCCAGCAGTTACTCGTCGGGAGGTTCACCCCTCCACTTT. Its translation is CASSYSSGGSPLHF.

This chain uses TRBV7-9 with TRBJ2-1; the D gene is possibly TRBD2 (5 bases). Germline CDR1 and CDR2: SEHNR and FQNEAQ (reference sequence). The CDR3 consists of 15 residues. The ends were cut back, 5 bases at V and 2 bases at J, with 13 bases in the middle. The CDR3 DNA follows: TGTGCCAGCAGCCCGACGGGGTTAGCCTACAATGAGCAGTTCTTC. Translated: CASSPTGLAYNEQFF.

The chain links TRBV15 to TRBJ2-7, with 7 bases that match TRBD2. This CDR3 region has 12 residues. Germline V gene data show CDR1 as LNHNV and CDR2 as YYDKDF (reference sequence). The trim removed 8 bases at V and 3 bases at J, leaving 4 bases unmatched. CDR3 residues: CATGTNIYEQYF. CDR3 DNA sequence: TGTGCCACCGGGACTAATATCTACGAGCAGTACTTC. Complete variable domain (other parts from reference TRBV15 and TRBJ2-7): DAMVIQNPRYQVTQFGKPVTLSCSQTLNHNVMYWYQQKSSQAPKLLFHYYDKDFNNEADTPDNFQSRRPNTSFCFLDIRSPGLGDTAMYLCATGTNIYEQYFGPGTRLTVT.

Of note for this clone: This sample includes further DNA sequences coding for the same CDR3. V usage is TRBV5-1 and J usage is TRBJ2-1; a weak D match, TRBD2 (5 bases). The ends were cut back, 2 bases at V and 6 bases at J, with 12 bases in the middle. The CDR3 spans 14 residues. Germline loops: CDR1 SGHRS, CDR2 YFSETQ. CDR3 coding DNA: TGCGCCAGCAGCTTCCGGCTAGCCTCCAATGAGCAGTTCTTC. It codes for CASSFRLASNEQFF.

The chain recombines TRBV7-8 with TRBJ2-7; possible D gene TRBD2, 6 bases. Trimming took 1 base from V and 2 from J, leaving 15 bases between them. Germline CDR1 is SGHVS and CDR2 is FQNEAQ. CDR3 length: 16 amino acids. The CDR3 nucleotides are TGTGCCAGCAGCTTAGGGGTTCGAGCGGGTGCCTACGAGCAGTACTTC. Translated, it gives CASSLGVRAGAYEQYF.

V usage is TRBV19 and J usage is TRBJ2-1; 12 nucleotides agree with TRBD2. The CDR3 extends over 16 amino acids. CDR1 is LNHDA and CDR2 is SQIVND in the germline V gene (reference sequence). With V trimmed by 5 bases and J by 7 bases, 9 bases remained unmatched. CDR3 sequence (DNA): TGTGCCAGTAGTTCCCTGACTAGCGGGGGTTCTAATGAGCAGTTCTTC. Translating it yields CASSSLTSGGSNEQFF.

This clone was counted once. V and J are TRBV9 and TRBJ1-2; possible D gene TRBD1, 5 bases. Germline V gives CDR1 SGDLS, CDR2 YYNGEE. CDR3 length: 15 amino acids. V shed 3 bases and J shed 4 bases, with 16 bases lying between them. CDR3 amino acids: CASSGVPGGAYGYTF. In DNA form, the CDR3 reads TGTGCCAGCAGCGGCGTCCCCGGGGGAGCCTATGGCTACACCTTC.

This clone was seen a few times. The chain links TRBV18 to TRBJ1-2, with D possibly matching TRBD1 (6 bases). The CDR3 runs to 12 residues. The V gene's germline CDR1 is KGHSH and CDR2 LQKENI. Between the trimmed V and J ends, which lost 6 bases and 8 bases, there was a span of 13 bases. CDR3 residues: CASSQGSDGYTF. In nucleotides, the CDR3 is TGTGCCAGCTCCCAGGGGTCGGACGGCTACACCTTC.

The gene calls are TRBV11-1 and TRBJ1-2; 10 bases are shared with TRBD1. With V trimmed by 5 bases and J by 2 bases, 8 bases remained unmatched. The CDR3 runs 16 residues. Looked up from germline, CDR1 is SGHAT and CDR2 is FQDESV (reference sequence). The CDR3 DNA follows: TGTGCCAGCAGCCCCCGGACAGGGGGGAAGAACTATGGCTACACCTTC. Amino acid sequence: CASSPRTGGKNYGYTF. Looking up the rest from reference TRBV11-1 and TRBJ1-2 gives the full variable domain: EAEVAQSPRYKITEKSQAVAFWCDPISGHATLYWYRQILGQGPELLVQFQDESVVDDSQLPKDRFSAERLKGVDSTLKIQPAELGDSAMYLCASSPRTGGKNYGYTFGSGTRLTVV.

V gene TRBV5-4 combines with J gene TRBJ2-5; 9 bases align to TRBD2. Trimming took 1 base from V and 3 from J; bases not matched to a gene: 4. The CDR3 has 15 amino acids. CDR1 is SGHNT and CDR2 is YYREEE in the germline V gene (reference sequence). The CDR3 spells CASSLYSSGKETQYF. The CDR3 nucleotides are TGTGCCAGCAGCTTGTACTCTAGCGGGAAAGAGACCCAGTACTTC. The complete variable domain, with remaining parts taken from reference TRBV5-4 and TRBJ2-5, reads ETGVTQSPTHLIKTRGQQVTLRCSSQSGHNTVSWYQQALGQGPQFIFQYYREEENGRGNFPPRFSGLQFPNYSSELNVNALELDDSALYLCASSLYSSGKETQYFGPGTRLLVL.

The chain is built from TRBV7-8 and TRBJ1-2; 8 bases fit TRBD1. The germline V gene encodes CDR1 SGHVS and CDR2 FQNEAQ. V lost 4 bases and J lost 3; bases outside the gene matches: 4. The CDR3 length is 14 residues. The CDR3 DNA follows: TGTGCCAGCAGCTCGACAGGGGTGTACTATGGCTACACCTTC. Translation: CASSSTGVYYGYTF.

Details on this clone: The junction shows a germline mismatch at one end, possibly a read error. This sequence joins TRBV30 and TRBJ2-4; 10 bases line up with TRBD1. CDR3 length equals 13 residues. Germline loops: CDR1 GTSNPN, CDR2 SVGIG (reference sequence). CDR3 coding DNA: TGTGCCTCCCGGGACAGGGGCATGAACAGTCAGTACTTC. Its protein product is CASRDRGMNSQYF.